This TCR beta chain was profiled in a study of early T cells in non-severe SARS-CoV-2 infection. The CDR3 is made up of 19 amino acids. Trimming took 6 bases from V and 0 from J; bases not matched to a gene: 16. Tagging with unique molecular identifiers was applied to individual cDNA molecules. TCRdb reprocessed the 5' RACE reads via MiXCR and lists one record per CDR3 protein. The repertoire includes 75,000 to 100,000 distinct CDR3 sequences, approximately 16% of them detected once, and roughly 1.3% sits in the top ten. Sequences were obtained from whole blood. The chain employs TRBV12-3 or TRBV12-4 and TRBJ1-4; 7 nucleotides line up with TRBD1. The sequence was obtained from an adult who was a healthcare worker with PCR-confirmed SARS-CoV-2 infection or an uninfected control (not recorded which). CDR3 DNA: TGTGCCAGCAGAGGAAAGCAGGGGGTTTTGTTCTCAACTAATGAAAAACTGTTTTTT. It codes for CASRGKQGVLFSTNEKLFF.